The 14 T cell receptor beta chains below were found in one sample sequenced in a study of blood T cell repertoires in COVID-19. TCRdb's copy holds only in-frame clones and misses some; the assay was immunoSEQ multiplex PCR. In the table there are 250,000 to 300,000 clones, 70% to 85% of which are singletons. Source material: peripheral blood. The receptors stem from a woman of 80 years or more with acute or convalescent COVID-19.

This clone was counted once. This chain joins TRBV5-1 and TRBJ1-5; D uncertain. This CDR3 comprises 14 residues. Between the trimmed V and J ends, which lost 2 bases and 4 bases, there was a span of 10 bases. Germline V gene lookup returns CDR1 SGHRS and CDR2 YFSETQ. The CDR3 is CASSFAGGNQPQHF. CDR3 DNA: TGCGCCAGCAGCTTTGCGGGAGGGAATCAGCCCCAGCATTTT.

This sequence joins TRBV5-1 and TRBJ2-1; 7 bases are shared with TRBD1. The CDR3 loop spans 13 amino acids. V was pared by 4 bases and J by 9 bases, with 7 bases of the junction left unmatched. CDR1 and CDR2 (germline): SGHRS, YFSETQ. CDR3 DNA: TGCGCCAGCAGCCAGGGGACAGATAGTGAGCAGTTCTTC. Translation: CASSQGTDSEQFF. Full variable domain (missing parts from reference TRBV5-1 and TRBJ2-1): KAGVTQTPRYLIKTRGQQVTLSCSPISGHRSVSWYQQTPGQGLQFLFEYFSETQRNKGNFPGRFSGRQFSNSRSEMNVSTLELGDSALYLCASSQGTDSEQFFGPGTRLTVL.

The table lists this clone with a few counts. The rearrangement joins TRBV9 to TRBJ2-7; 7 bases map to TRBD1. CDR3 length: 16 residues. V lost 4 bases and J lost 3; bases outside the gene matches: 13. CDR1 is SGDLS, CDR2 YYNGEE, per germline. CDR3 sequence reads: CASSPTSGTDYYEQYF. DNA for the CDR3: TGTGCCAGCAGCCCTACCTCCGGGACAGACTACTACGAGCAGTACTTC.

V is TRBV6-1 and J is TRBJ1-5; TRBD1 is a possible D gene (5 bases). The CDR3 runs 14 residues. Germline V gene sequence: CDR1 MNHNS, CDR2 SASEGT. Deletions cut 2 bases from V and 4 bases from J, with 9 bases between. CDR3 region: CASSENPGNQPQHF. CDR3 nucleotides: TGTGCCAGCAGTGAAAACCCAGGGAATCAGCCCCAGCATTTT.

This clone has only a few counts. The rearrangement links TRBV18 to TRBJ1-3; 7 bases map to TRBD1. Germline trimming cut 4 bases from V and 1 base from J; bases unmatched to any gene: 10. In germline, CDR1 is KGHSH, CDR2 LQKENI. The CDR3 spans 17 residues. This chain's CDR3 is CASSLQGQSASGNTIYF. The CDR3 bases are TGTGCCAGCTCACTTCAGGGACAGTCAGCATCTGGAAACACCATATATTTT.

The CDR3 sequence is CASNPGGYEQYF. The DNA for the CDR3 is TGTGCCAGCAACCCAGGGGGATACGAGCAGTACTTC. This chain connects TRBV6-1 to TRBJ2-7, with 7 bases that match TRBD1. Per germline, CDR1 MNHNS and CDR2 SASEGT. CDR3 size: 12 residues. With V trimmed by 7 bases and J by 4 bases, 4 bases remained unmatched.

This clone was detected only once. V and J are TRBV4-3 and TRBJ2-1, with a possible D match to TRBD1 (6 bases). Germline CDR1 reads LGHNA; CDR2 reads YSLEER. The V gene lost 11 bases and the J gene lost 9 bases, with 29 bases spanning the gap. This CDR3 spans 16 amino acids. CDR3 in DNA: TGCGCCCCCAGACCAGGGGAGATGACGGCCTTGGGTGAGCAGTTCTTC. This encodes CAPRPGEMTALGEQFF.

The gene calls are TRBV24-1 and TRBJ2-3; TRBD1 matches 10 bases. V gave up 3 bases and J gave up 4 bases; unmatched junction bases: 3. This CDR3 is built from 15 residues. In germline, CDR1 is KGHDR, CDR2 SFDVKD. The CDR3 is CATSDPGQGPDTQYF. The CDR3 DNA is TGTGCCACCAGTGATCCGGGACAGGGGCCAGATACGCAGTATTTT.

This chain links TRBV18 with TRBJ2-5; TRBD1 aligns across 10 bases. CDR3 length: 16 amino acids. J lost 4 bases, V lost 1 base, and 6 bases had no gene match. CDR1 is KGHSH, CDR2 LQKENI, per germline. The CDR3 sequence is CASSPLGTGASETQYF. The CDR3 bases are TGTGCCAGCTCACCACTCGGGACAGGGGCTTCAGAGACCCAGTACTTC.

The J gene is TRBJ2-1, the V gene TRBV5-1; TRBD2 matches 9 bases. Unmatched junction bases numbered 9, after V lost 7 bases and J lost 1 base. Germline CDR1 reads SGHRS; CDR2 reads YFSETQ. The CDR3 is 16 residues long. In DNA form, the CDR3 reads TGCGCCAGCGGATGGGGGCGGGAGGGGTCCTACAATGAGCAGTTCTTC. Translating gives CASGWGREGSYNEQFF.

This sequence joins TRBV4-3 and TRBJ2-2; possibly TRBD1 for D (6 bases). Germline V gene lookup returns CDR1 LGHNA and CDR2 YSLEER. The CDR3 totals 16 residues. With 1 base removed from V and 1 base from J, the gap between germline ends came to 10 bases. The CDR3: CASSQAGTLNTGELFF. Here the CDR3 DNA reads TGCGCCAGCAGCCAAGCCGGGACATTGAACACCGGGGAGCTGTTTTTT.

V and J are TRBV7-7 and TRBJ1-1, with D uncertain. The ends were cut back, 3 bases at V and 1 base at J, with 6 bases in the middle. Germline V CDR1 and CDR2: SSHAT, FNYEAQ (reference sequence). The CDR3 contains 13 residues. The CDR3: CASSLTKNTEAFF. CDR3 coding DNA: TGTGCCAGCAGCTTGACAAAGAACACTGAAGCTTTCTTT.

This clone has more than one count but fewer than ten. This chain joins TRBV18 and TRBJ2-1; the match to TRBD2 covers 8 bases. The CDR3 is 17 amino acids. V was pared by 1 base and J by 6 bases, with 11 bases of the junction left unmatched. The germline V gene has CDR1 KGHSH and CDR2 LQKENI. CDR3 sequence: CASSPQSPGLDPNEQFF. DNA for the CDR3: TGTGCCAGCTCACCACAGTCCCCGGGACTAGATCCCAATGAGCAGTTCTTC.

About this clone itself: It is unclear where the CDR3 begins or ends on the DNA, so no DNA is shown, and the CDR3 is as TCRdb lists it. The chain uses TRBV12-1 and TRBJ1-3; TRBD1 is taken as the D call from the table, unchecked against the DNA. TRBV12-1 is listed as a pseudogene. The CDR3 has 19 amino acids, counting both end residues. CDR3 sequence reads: CASSFRVGKGARTGNTIYF.